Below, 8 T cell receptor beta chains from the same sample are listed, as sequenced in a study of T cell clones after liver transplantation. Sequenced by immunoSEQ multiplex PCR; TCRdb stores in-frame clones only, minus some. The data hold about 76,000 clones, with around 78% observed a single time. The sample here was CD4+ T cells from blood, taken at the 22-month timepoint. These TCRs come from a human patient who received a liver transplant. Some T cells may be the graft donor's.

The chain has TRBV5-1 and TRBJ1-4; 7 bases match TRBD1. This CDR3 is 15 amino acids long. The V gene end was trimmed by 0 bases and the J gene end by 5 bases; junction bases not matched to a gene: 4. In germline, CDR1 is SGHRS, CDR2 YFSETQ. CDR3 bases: TGCGCCAGCAGCTTGGCGGGGACAGAAAATGAAAAACTGTTTTTT. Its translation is CASSLAGTENEKLFF.

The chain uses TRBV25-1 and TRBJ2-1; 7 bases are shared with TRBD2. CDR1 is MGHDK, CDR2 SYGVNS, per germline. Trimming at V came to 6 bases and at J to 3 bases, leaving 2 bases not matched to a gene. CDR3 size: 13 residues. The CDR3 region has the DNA TGTGCCAGCAGGAAGCGGGACTACAATGAGCAGTTCTTC. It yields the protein CASRKRDYNEQFF.

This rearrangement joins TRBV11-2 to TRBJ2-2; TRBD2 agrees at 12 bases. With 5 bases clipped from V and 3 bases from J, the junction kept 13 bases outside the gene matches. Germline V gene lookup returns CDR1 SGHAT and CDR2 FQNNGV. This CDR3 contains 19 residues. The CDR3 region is CASSPSLAGGPLDTGELFF. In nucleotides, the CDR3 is TGTGCCAGCAGCCCGTCACTAGCGGGGGGACCCCTTGACACCGGGGAGCTGTTTTTT.

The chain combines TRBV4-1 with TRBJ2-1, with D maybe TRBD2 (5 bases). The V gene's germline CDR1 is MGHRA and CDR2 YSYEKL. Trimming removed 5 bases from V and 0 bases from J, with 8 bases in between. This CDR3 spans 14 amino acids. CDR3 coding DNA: TGCGCCAGCAGCACGGACTTCTCCTACAATGAGCAGTTCTTC. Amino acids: CASSTDFSYNEQFF.

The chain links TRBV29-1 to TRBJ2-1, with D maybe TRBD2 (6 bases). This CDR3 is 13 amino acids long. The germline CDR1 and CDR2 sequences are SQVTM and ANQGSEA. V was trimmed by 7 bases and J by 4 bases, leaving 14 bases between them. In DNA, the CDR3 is TGCAGCGGAACGGGGGAAAAATACAATGAGCAGTTCTTC. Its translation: CSGTGEKYNEQFF.

The CDR3 sequence is CASSSSGLAQETQYF. The CDR3 DNA follows: TGTGCCAGCAGCTCCTCAGGACTTGCCCAAGAGACCCAGTACTTC. This chain uses TRBV11-2 with TRBJ2-5; possible D gene TRBD2, 5 bases. CDR1 SGHAT and CDR2 FQNNGV come from the germline V gene. This CDR3 is 15 amino acids long. V lost 4 bases, J lost 1 base, and 13 bases lay in between.

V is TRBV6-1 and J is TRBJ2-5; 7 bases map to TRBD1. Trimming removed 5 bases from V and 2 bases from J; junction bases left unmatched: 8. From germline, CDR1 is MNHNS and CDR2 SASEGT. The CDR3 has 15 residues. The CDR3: CASSLDRQGQETQYF. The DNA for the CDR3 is TGTGCCAGCAGTCTAGACAGACAGGGTCAAGAGACCCAGTACTTC.

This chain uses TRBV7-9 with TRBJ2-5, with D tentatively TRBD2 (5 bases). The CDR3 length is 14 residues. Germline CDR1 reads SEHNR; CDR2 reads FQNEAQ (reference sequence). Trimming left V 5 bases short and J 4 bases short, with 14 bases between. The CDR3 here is CASSVTAGVETQYF. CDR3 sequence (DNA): TGTGCCAGCAGCGTGACGGCGGGTGTAGAGACCCAGTACTTC.